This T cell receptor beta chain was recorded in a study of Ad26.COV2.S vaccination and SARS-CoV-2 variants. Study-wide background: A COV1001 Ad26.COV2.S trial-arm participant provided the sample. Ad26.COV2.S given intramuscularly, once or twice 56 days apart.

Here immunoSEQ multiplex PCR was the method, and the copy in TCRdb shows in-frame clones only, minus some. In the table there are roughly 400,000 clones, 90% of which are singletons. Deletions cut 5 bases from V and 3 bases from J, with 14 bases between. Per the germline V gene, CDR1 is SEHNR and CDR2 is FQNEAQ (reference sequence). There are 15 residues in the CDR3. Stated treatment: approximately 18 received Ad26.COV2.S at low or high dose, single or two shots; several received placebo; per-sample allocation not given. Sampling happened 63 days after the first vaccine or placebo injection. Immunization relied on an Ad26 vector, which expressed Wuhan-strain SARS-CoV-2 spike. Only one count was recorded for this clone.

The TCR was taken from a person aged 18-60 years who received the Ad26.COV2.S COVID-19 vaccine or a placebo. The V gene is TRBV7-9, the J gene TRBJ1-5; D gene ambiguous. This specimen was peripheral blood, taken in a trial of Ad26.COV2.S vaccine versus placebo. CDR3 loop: CASSPTTGDNQPQHF. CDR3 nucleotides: TGTGCCAGCAGCCCGACGACCGGGGACAATCAGCCCCAGCATTTT.